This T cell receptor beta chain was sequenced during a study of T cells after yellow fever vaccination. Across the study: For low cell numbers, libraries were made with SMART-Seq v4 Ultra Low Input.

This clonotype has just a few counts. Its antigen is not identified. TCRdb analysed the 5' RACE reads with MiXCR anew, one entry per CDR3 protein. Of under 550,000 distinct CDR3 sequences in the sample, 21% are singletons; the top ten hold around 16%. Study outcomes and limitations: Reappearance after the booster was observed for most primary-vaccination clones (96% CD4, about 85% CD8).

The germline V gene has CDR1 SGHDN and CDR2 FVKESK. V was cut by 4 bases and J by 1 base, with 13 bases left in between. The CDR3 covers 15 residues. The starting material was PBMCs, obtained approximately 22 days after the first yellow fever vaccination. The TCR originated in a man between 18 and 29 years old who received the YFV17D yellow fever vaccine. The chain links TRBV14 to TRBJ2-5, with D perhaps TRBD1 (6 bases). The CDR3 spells CASSLVQGIQETQYF. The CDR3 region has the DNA TGTGCCAGCAGCCTCGTACAGGGAATCCAAGAGACCCAGTACTTC. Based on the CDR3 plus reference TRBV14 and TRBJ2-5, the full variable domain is EAGVTQFPSHSVIEKGQTVTLRCDPISGHDNLYWYRRVMGKEIKFLLHFVKESKQDESGMPNNRFLAERTGGTYSTLKVQPAELEDSGVYFCASSLVQGIQETQYFGPGTRLLVL.